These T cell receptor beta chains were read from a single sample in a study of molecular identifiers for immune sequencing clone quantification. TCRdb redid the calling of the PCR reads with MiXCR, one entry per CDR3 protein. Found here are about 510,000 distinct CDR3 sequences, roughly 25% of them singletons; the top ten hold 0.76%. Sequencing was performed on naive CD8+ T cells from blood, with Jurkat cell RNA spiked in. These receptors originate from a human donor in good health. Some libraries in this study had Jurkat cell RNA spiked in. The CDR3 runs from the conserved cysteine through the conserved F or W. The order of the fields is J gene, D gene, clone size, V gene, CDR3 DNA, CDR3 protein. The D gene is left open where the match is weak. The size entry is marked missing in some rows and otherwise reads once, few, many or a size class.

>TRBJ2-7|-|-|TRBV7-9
TGTGCCAGCAGCTTCCGGGGAGCCGAGCAGTACTTC
CASSFRGAEQYF
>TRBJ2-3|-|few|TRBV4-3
TGCGCCAGCAGCCAAGATTGGGGCGCGGCCCGGACCACAGATACGCAGTATTTT
CASSQDWGAARTTDTQYF
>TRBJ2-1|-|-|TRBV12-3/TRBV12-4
TGTGCCAGCAGTGAGGAATACAATGAGCAGTTCTTC
CASSEEYNEQFF
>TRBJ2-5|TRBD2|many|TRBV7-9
TGTGCCAGCAGCCCCCCCGTCGTTAGCGGGGAAGAGACCCAGTACTTC
CASSPPVVSGEETQYF
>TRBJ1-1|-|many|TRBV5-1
TGCGCCAGCAGCTTGGAGCACCCGAACACTGAAGCTTTCTTT
CASSLEHPNTEAFF
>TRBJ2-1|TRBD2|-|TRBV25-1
TGTGCCAGCAGTGGAGGGACTAGCGGGACAGGCTCCTACAATGAGCAGTTCTTC
CASSGGTSGTGSYNEQFF
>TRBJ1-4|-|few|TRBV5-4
TGTGCCAGCAGCTTGAGGCCAGGAGAGAATGAAAAACTGTTTTTT
CASSLRPGENEKLFF
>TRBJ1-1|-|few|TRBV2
TGTGCCAGGGGAAGCGTAATGAACACTGAAGCTTTCTTT
CARGSVMNTEAFF
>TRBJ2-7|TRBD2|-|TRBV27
TGTGCCAGCGGTATGACTAGCGGGAGTGGGTACGAGCAGTACTTC
CASGMTSGSGYEQYF
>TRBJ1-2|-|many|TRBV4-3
TGCGCCAGCAGCCAAGAGACAGTGTTTTATGGCTACACCTTC
CASSQETVFYGYTF
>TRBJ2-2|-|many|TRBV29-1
TGCAGCGTTGAAAGTCAGAACACCGGGGAGCTGTTTTTT
CSVESQNTGELFF
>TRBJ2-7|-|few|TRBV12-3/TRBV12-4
TGTGCCAGCAGTTACACCCGAGACGAGCAGTACTTC
CASSYTRDEQYF
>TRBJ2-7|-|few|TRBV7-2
TGTGCCAGCAGCTTAGACTACTCCTACGAGCAGTACTTC
CASSLDYSYEQYF
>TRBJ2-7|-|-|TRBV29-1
TGCAGCGTTGAAGGGGGGGACAGAACCTACGAGCAGTACTTC
CSVEGGDRTYEQYF
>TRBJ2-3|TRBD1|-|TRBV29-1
TGCAGCGCCGGACAGGGGGCGCGGCGAGATACGCACTATTTT
CSAGQGARRDTHYF
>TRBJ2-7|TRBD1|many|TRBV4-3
TGCGCCAGCAGCCCCGGGACAGGGAACTCCTACGAGCAGTACTTC
CASSPGTGNSYEQYF
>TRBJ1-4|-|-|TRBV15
TGTGCCACCAGCAGAGTACAAATTTCGAATGAAAAACTGTTTTTT
CATSRVQISNEKLFF
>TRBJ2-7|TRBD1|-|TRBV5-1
TGCGCCAGCAGCTCGCTCAGGGGGCCACCCGAGCAGTACTTC
CASSSLRGPPEQYF
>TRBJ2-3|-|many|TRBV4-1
TGCGCCAGCAGCCAAGATCCAGCTAACACAGATACGCAGTATTTT
CASSQDPANTDTQYF
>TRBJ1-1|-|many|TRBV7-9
TGTGCCAGCAGCTTCCCCGAAGGCGCCACCTTGAACACTGAAGCTTTCTTT
CASSFPEGATLNTEAFF